This entry is about one T cell receptor beta chain. The sample is drawn from a study of somatic mutations in cytotoxic T cells in rheumatoid arthritis. Study-level information: In some cases, T-cell populations stained with V beta antibodies were flow-sorted at nearly 100% purity, and these included V beta1+ cells sequenced for TCRB.

Some clones are missing from TCRdb's copy, which holds only in-frame ones; the method was immunoSEQ multiplex PCR. This repertoire shows about 18,000 clones, roughly 80% found once; its top ten account for roughly a tenth. The healthy control group was made up of blood donors, who had a median age of approximately 60 years (range roughly 20-75) and were 50% to 55% female. The source of this sequence is a woman between 50 and 59 years old in good health. The material sequenced was CD8+ T cells sorted from blood.

CDR3: CASLYPSTGTAFF. CDR3 sequence (DNA): TGTGCCAGCCTCTACCCTTCGACAGGGACGGCTTTCTTT. The gene calls are TRBV28 and TRBJ1-1; 7 bases map to TRBD1. This CDR3 is built from 13 residues. J was trimmed by 11 bases and V by 8 bases; bases with no gene match: 14. Per germline, CDR1 MDHEN and CDR2 SYDVKM.